The rows below give T cell receptor beta chains drawn from one sample of a study of T cells in Graves' hyperthyroidism and ophthalmopathy. In TCRdb, the multiplex PCR reads were re-called with MiXCR into one record per CDR3 protein. This sample has around 760,000 distinct CDR3 sequences, with about a third found just once. The sequenced sample consisted of blood. Every receptor here comes from a woman in her thirties or forties with Graves' hyperthyroidism. CDR3s include the opening cysteine and the closing phenylalanine or tryptophan. Each record gives: D gene, V gene, CDR3 protein. A D gene is named only where the DNA matches it firmly.

>TRBD1|TRBV20-1
CSVRTGVKETQYF
>NA|TRBV12-3/TRBV12-4
CASSPDTANEKLFF
>NA|TRBV6-1
CASSVLGGTFHTEAFF
>NA|TRBV4-1
CASSQGWEAFF
>TRBD2|TRBV7-9
CASSQTSGLQETQYF
>NA|TRBV29-1
CSSLGQTDSGNTIYF
>NA|TRBV7-2
CASSLEKTNQPQHF
>NA|TRBV20-1
CSAFSWPQRQETQYF
>TRBD2|TRBV20-1
CSAMGLAGVTGELFF
>TRBD1|TRBV7-9
CASSRADRDVTF
>NA|TRBV7-9
CASSQASPRGYSGANVLTF
>NA|TRBV7-3
CASRKTIAEGNTEAFF
>NA|TRBV6-1
CASSTDEGAWEAQYF
>TRBD1|TRBV20-1
CSARGGQGATYTEAFF
>NA|TRBV12-3/TRBV12-4
CASSPTQNTEAFF
>TRBD1|TRBV7-9
CASSQQGAVGQYF